Detailed here is one T cell receptor beta chain. What it binds is unknown. The germline gives CDR1 LNHDA, CDR2 SQIVND (reference sequence). V shed 3 bases and J shed 2 bases, with 20 bases lying between them. The CDR3 sequence is 18 residues long. This sample is part of a study of cytomegalovirus exposure and HLA in healthy donors. Assay used: immunoSEQ multiplex PCR; TCRdb lists only in-frame clones, some missing. The sample comprises around 74,000 clones, about 82% of which are singletons, and under 3.5% rests with the top ten. Findings and limits, study-wide: According to a subsequent analysis, TCR clusters from the first cohort were inclined to appear together in the roughly 110 validation repertoires.

Sequencing was performed on PBMCs. The V call is TRBV19, the J call TRBJ1-5, with D uncertain. The receptor comes from a man aged 25-45 years in good health and CMV-seronegative. CDR3 coding DNA: TGTGCCAGTAGTATCCGAGGCGGTAGGGAGGGCGGCAATCAGCCCCAGCATTTT. This translates into CASSIRGGREGGNQPQHF.